The T cell receptor beta chain under discussion was sequenced for a study of blood T cell repertoires in COVID-19. This CDR3 comprises 16 residues. CDR1 is SGHDN and CDR2 is FVKESK in the germline V gene. V lost 1 base and J lost 4, with 14 bases in between. TCRdb's copy holds only in-frame clones and misses some; the assay was immunoSEQ multiplex PCR. Here the sample spans roughly 60,000 clones, roughly 84% being singletons. Sequencing was done on a sample of peripheral blood. This clonotype was sampled from a man in his sixties with COVID-19, enrolled during active disease. This sequence joins TRBV14 and TRBJ2-1; perhaps TRBD2 as D (5 bases). CDR3 in amino acids: CASSQGSGFFYNEQFF. DNA of the CDR3: TGTGCCAGCAGCCAAGGGTCGGGGTTCTTTTACAATGAGCAGTTCTTC.